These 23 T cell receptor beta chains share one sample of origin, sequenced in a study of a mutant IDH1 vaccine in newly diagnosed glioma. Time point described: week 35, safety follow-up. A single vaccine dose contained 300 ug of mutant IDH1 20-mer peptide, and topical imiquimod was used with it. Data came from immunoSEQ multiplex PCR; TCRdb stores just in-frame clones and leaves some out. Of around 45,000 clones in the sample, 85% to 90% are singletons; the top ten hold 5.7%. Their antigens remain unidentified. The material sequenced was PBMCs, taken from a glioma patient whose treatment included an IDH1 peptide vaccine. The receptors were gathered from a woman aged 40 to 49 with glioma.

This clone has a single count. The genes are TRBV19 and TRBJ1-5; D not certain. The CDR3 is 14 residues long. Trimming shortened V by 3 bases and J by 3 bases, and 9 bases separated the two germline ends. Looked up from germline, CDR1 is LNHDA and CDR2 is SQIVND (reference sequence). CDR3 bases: TGTGCCAGTAGTATTTTGGCACTCAATCAGCCCCAGCATTTT. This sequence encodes CASSILALNQPQHF.

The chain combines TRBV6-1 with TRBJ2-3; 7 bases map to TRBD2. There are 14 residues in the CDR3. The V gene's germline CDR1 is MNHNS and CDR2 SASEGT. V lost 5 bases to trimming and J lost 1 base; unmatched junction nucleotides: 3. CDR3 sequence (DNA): TGTGCCAGCAGTCGGGAGGCCGGCACAGATACGCAGTATTTT. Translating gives CASSREAGTDTQYF.

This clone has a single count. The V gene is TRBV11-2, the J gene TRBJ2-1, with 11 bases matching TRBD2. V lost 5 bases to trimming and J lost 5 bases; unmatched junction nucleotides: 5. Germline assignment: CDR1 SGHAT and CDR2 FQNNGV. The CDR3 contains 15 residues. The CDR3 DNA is TGTGCCAGCAGCGATATAGCGGGAGGGGACAATGAGCAGTTCTTC. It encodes CASSDIAGGDNEQFF.

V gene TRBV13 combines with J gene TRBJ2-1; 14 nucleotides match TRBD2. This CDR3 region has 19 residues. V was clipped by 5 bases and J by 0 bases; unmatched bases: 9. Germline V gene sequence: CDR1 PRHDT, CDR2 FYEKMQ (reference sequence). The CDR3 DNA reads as TGTGCCAGCAGCATTGGACTAGCGGGGGGCCGGGACTCCTACAATGAGCAGTTCTTC. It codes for CASSIGLAGGRDSYNEQFF.

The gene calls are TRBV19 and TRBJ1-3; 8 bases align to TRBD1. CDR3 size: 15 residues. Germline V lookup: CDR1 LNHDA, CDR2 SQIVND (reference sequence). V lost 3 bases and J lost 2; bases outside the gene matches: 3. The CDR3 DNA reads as TGTGCCAGTAGTATGGACAGGGCCACTGGAAACACCATATATTTT. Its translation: CASSMDRATGNTIYF.

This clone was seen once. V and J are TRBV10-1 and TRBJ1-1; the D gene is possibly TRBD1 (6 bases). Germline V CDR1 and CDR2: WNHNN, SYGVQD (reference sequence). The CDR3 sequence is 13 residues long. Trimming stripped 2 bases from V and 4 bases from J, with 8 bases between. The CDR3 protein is CASSEADSTEAFF. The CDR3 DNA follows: TGCGCCAGCAGTGAGGCGGACAGCACTGAAGCTTTCTTT.

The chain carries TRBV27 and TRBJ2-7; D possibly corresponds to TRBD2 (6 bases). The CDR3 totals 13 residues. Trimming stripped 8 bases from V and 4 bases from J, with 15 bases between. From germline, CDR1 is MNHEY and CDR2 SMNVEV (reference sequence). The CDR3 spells CASRRGTQYEQYF. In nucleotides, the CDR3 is TGTGCCAGCCGACGGGGGACCCAATACGAGCAGTACTTC.

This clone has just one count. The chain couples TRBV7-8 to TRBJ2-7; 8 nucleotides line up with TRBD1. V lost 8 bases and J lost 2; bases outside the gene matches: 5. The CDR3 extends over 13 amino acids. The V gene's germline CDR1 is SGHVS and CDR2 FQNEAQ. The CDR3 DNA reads TGTGCCAGCCGGGGGACAGGAACCTACGAGCAGTACTTC. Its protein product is CASRGTGTYEQYF. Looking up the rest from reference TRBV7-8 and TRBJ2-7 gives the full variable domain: GAGVSQSPRYKVAKRGQDVALRCDPISGHVSLFWYQQALGQGPEFLTYFQNEAQLDKSGLPSDRFFAERPEGSVSTLKIQRTQQEDSAVYLCASRGTGTYEQYFGPGTRLTVT.

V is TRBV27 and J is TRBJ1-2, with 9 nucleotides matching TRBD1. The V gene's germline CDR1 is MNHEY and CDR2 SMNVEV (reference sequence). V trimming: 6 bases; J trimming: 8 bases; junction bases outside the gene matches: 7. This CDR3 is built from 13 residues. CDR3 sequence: CASSRTGVRGYTF. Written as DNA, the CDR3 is TGTGCCAGCAGCAGGACAGGGGTTCGGGGCTACACCTTC.

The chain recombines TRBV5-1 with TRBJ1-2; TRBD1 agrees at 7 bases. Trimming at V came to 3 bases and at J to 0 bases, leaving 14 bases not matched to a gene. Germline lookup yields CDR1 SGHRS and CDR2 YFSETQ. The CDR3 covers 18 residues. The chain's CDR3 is CASSYGGSGQLANYGYTF. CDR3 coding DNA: TGCGCCAGCAGCTATGGAGGGTCGGGACAGTTAGCTAACTATGGCTACACCTTC.

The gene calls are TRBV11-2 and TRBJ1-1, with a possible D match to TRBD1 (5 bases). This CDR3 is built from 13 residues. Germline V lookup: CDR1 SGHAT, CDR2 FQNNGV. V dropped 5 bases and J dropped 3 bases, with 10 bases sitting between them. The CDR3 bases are TGTGCCAGCAGCAGAGACAGATACACTGAAGCTTTCTTT. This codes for CASSRDRYTEAFF.

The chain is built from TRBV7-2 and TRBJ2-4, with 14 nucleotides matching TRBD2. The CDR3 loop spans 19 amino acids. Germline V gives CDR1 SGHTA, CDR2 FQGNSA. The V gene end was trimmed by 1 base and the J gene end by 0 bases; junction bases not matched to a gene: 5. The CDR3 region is CASSLVGTSGGLAKNIQYF. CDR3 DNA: TGTGCCAGCAGCTTAGTTGGGACTAGCGGGGGACTAGCCAAAAACATTCAGTACTTC.

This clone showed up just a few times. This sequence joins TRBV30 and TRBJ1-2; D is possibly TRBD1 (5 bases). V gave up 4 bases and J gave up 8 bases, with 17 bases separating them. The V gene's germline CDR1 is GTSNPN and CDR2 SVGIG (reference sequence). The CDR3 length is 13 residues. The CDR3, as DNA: TGTGCCTGGATACAAGAGGGGCTAGAGGGCTACACCTTC. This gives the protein CAWIQEGLEGYTF.

CDR3 protein: CASSVWYEQYF. In DNA form, the CDR3 reads TGTGCCAGCAGTGTCTGGTACGAGCAGTACTTC. This chain connects TRBV2 to TRBJ2-7; D is ambiguous. The CDR3 length is 11 residues. Germline CDR1 is SNHLY and CDR2 is FYNNEI. The ends were cut back, 4 bases at V and 4 bases at J, with 5 bases in the middle.

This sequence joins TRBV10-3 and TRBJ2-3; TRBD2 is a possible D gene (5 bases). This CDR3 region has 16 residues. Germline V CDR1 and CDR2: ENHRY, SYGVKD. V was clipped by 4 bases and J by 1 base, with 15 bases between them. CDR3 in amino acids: CAISATLVEGTDTQYF. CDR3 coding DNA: TGTGCCATCAGTGCGACACTTGTGGAGGGCACAGATACGCAGTATTTT.

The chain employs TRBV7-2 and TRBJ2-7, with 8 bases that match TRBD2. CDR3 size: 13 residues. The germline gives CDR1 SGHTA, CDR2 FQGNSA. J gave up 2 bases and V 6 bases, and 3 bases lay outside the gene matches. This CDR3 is CASSLREAYEQYF. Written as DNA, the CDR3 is TGTGCCAGCAGTTTGCGGGAGGCCTACGAGCAGTACTTC.

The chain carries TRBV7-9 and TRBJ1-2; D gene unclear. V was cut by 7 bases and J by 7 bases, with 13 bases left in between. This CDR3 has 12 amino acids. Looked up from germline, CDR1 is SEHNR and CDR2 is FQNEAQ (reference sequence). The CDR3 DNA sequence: TGTGCCAGCACCCCGGGAGAAGGTGGCTACACCTTC. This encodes CASTPGEGGYTF.

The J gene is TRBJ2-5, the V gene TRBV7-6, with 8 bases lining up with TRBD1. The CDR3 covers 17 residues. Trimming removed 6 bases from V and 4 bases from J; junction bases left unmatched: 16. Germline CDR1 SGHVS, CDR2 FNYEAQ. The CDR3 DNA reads TGTGCCAGCAGTTCTCGGATCGGACAGGGACCTTTAGAGACCCAGTACTTC. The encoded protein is CASSSRIGQGPLETQYF.

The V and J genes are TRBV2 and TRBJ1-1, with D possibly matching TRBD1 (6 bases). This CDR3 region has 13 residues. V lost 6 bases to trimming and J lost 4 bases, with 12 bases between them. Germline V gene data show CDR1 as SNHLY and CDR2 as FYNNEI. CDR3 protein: CASRYRESTEAFF. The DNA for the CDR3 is TGTGCCAGCAGGTACAGGGAGTCCACTGAAGCTTTCTTT.

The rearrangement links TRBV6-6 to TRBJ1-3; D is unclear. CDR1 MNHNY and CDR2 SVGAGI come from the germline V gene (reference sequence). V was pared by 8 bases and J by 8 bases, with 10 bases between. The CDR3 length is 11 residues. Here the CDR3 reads CASGSGDTIYF. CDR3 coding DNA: TGTGCCAGCGGATCCGGGGACACCATATATTTT.

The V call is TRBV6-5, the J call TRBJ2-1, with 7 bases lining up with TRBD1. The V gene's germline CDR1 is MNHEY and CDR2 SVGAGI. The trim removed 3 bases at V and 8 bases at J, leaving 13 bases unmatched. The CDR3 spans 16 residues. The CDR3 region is CASSYRLGQVLDEQFF. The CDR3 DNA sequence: TGTGCCAGCAGTTATAGGCTTGGACAGGTTCTCGATGAGCAGTTCTTC.

CDR3 sequence reads: CASSLGLTGANVLTF. For the CDR3, the DNA is TGTGCCAGCAGCTTAGGCCTGACTGGGGCCAACGTCCTGACTTTC. V gene TRBV13 combines with J gene TRBJ2-6; D call uncertain. V lost 0 bases, J lost 2 bases, and 5 bases lay in between. The length of the CDR3 is 15 residues. Germline V gene lookup returns CDR1 PRHDT and CDR2 FYEKMQ (reference sequence).

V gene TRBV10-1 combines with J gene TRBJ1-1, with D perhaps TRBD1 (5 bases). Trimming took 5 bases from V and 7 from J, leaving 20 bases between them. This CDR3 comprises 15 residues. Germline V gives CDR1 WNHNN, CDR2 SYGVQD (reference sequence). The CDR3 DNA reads TGCGCCAGCAGTTCGGGCCTCGAGCTTAGGGGTGAAGCTTTCTTT. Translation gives CASSSGLELRGEAFF.